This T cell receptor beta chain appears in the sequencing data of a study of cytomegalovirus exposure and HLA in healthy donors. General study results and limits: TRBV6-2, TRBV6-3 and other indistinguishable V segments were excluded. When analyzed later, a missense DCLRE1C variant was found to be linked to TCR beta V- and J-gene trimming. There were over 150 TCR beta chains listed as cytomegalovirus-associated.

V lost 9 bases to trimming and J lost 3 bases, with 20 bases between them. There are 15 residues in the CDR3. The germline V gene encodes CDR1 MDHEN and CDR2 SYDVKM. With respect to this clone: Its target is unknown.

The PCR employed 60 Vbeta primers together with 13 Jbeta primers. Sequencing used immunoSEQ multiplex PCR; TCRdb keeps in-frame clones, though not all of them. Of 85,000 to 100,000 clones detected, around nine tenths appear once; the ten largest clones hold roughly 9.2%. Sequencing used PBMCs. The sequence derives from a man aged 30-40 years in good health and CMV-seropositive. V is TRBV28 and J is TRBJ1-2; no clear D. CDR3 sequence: CASEHGGVGDYGYTF. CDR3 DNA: TGTGCCAGTGAACACGGCGGGGTCGGGGACTATGGCTACACCTTC.